Below, 23 T cell receptor beta chains from the same sample are listed, as sequenced in a study of blood T cell repertoires in COVID-19. Data came from immunoSEQ multiplex PCR; TCRdb stores just in-frame clones and leaves some out. Among roughly 97,000 clones listed, about 90% were seen once. The sample consisted of peripheral blood. The receptor set was obtained from a human donor in a cohort sampled during active COVID-19.

This chain links TRBV6-1 with TRBJ1-1; 7 bases map to TRBD1. The junction had 5 bases not matched to a gene; V was cut back by 2 bases and J by 5 bases. The V gene's germline CDR1 is MNHNS and CDR2 SASEGT. This CDR3 has 14 residues. The CDR3 sequence is CASSENRGLTEAFF. In nucleotides, the CDR3 is TGTGCCAGCAGTGAAAACAGGGGTTTGACTGAAGCTTTCTTT.

The chain has TRBV4-2 and TRBJ1-2; no definite D call. This CDR3 is 14 amino acids long. CDR1 LGHNA and CDR2 YNFKEQ come from the germline V gene. The V end lost 2 bases, the J end lost 2 bases, and 9 bases lay between the germline ends. The CDR3, as DNA: TGTGCCAGCAGCCAACCTCAGGTGAACTATGGCTACACCTTC. Its translation is CASSQPQVNYGYTF.

This clone has only a few counts. The chain combines TRBV5-1 with TRBJ2-7; 8 nucleotides align to TRBD2. The CDR3 spans 15 residues. Germline trimming cut 0 bases from V and 2 bases from J; bases unmatched to any gene: 4. The germline CDR1 and CDR2 sequences are SGHRS and YFSETQ. The CDR3 bases are TGCGCCAGCAGCTTGGATGCGGGAGGCACCTACGAGCAGTACTTC. Its protein is CASSLDAGGTYEQYF.

The V gene is TRBV11-1, the J gene TRBJ2-1, with D tentatively TRBD2 (5 bases). CDR1 is SGHAT, CDR2 FQDESV, per germline (reference sequence). The V end was cut by 6 bases, the J end by 0 bases, with 15 bases between. The CDR3 loop spans 16 amino acids. CDR3 residues: CASSPISASSYNEQFF. The CDR3 coding sequence is TGTGCCAGCAGTCCGATTAGCGCGAGCTCCTACAATGAGCAGTTCTTC.

V and J are TRBV7-2 and TRBJ2-7, with D uncertain. The CDR3 loop spans 11 amino acids. The germline V gene encodes CDR1 SGHTA and CDR2 FQGNSA. V dropped 5 bases and J dropped 1 base, with 3 bases sitting between them. Here the CDR3 DNA reads TGTGCCAGCAGCCCTTCCTACGAGCAGTACTTC. As protein: CASSPSYEQYF. Variable domain in full (rest from reference TRBV7-2 and TRBJ2-7): GAGVSQSPSNKVTEKGKDVELRCDPISGHTALYWYRQSLGQGLEFLIYFQGNSAPDKSGLPSDRFSAERTGGSVSTLTIQRTQQEDSAVYLCASSPSYEQYFGPGTRLTVT.

The V call is TRBV5-1, the J call TRBJ2-3, with D tentatively TRBD2 (5 bases). Germline lookup yields CDR1 SGHRS and CDR2 YFSETQ. This CDR3 is built from 15 residues. V lost 0 bases, J lost 5 bases, and 13 bases lay in between. CDR3: CASSLESGGLDTQYF. In nucleotides, the CDR3 is TGCGCCAGCAGCTTGGAGTCTGGAGGACTAGATACGCAGTATTTT.

The rearrangement links TRBV5-8 to TRBJ2-5, with D perhaps matching TRBD1 (6 bases). Germline assignment: CDR1 SGHTS and CDR2 YDEGEE. V lost 2 bases, J lost 1 base, and 21 bases lay in between. There are 18 residues in the CDR3. CDR3 sequence reads: CASSLGPGTQDFQETQYF. In nucleotides, the CDR3 is TGTGCCAGCAGCTTAGGTCCAGGGACACAGGACTTCCAAGAGACCCAGTACTTC.

The chain uses TRBV6-5 and TRBJ1-1; maybe TRBD1 (5 bases). V was shortened by 0 bases and J by 10 bases, with 15 bases between the two germline ends. This CDR3 spans 14 amino acids. The germline gives CDR1 MNHEY, CDR2 SVGAGI. The CDR3 region is CASSYSGREGAAFF. DNA of the CDR3: TGTGCCAGCAGTTACTCGGGCAGGGAAGGGGCAGCTTTCTTT.

The CDR3 region has the DNA TGTGCCAGTACCACTGAGACTAGTCCCACCGGGGAGCTGTTTTTT. It yields the protein CASTTETSPTGELFF. The chain recombines TRBV19 with TRBJ2-2; maybe TRBD2 (6 bases). Per the germline V gene, CDR1 is LNHDA and CDR2 is SQIVND (reference sequence). The CDR3 length is 15 residues. The V gene lost 7 bases and the J gene lost 4 bases, with 16 bases spanning the gap.

The chain carries TRBV21-1 and TRBJ2-7; TRBD2, the table's D call, lacks a check against the DNA. TRBV21-1 is tagged as a pseudogene. This CDR3 is built from 16 residues. The CDR3, as DNA: TGTGCCAGCATTGAGTTTTGGGCTAGCTGCTCCTACGAGCAGTACTTC. Translated: CASIEFWASCSYEQYF.

The chain uses TRBV12-3 or TRBV12-4 and TRBJ2-7; 7 nucleotides line up with TRBD1. This CDR3 comprises 12 residues. After removal of 5 bases from V and 5 bases from J, the junction contained 3 bases not matched to a gene. CDR3 amino acids: CASSPQGDEQYF. DNA for the CDR3: TGTGCCAGCAGTCCGCAGGGGGACGAGCAGTACTTC.

This clone has more than one count but fewer than ten. The DNA for the CDR3 is TGTGCCAGCAGCCGCGGGAACTGGGGGGAGACCCAGTACTTC. This gives the protein CASSRGNWGETQYF. The J gene is TRBJ2-5, the V gene TRBV5-6, with D possibly being TRBD2 (6 bases). V lost 4 bases to trimming and J lost 5 bases, with 15 bases between them. The CDR3 totals 14 residues. Germline-derived CDR1 and CDR2 are SGHDT and YYEEEE.

The chain has TRBV6-5 and TRBJ1-2, with 10 bases that match TRBD1. CDR1 and CDR2 (germline): MNHEY, SVGAGI. The CDR3 length is 13 residues. The junction had 9 bases not matched to a gene; V was cut back by 8 bases and J by 9 bases. In DNA form, the CDR3 reads TGTGCCAGCCTTGATCGGGACAGGGGACGCTACACCTTC. It yields the protein CASLDRDRGRYTF.

V and J are TRBV29-1 and TRBJ2-1; 7 nucleotides line up with TRBD2. Germline V gene lookup returns CDR1 SQVTM and CDR2 ANQGSEA. Losses at the gene ends were 3 bases for V and 10 bases for J; bases not matched to a gene: 6. The CDR3 covers 12 residues. The CDR3 bases are TGCAGCGTTGACGCGGGAGTGCTCGAGCAGTTCTTC. Residues: CSVDAGVLEQFF.

The CDR3 nucleotides are TGTGCCAGCAGCTTATTGGACAGGGTTGGCGGCTACACCTTC. Its translation: CASSLLDRVGGYTF. The gene calls are TRBV5-6 and TRBJ1-2, with TRBD1 matching over 8 bases. CDR1 and CDR2 from the germline V gene are SGHDT and YYEEEE. This CDR3 is 14 amino acids long. The V and J ends lost 2 bases and 8 bases, in that order; junction bases with no gene match: 8.

This chain connects TRBV7-2 to TRBJ2-3; the D is unclear. The V end was cut by 3 bases, the J end by 8 bases, with 9 bases between. Germline assignment: CDR1 SGHTA and CDR2 FQGNSA. CDR3 size: 12 residues. DNA for the CDR3: TGTGCCAGCAGCTTCGATAGTAGTACGCAGTATTTT. As protein: CASSFDSSTQYF.

The chain recombines TRBV19 with TRBJ2-7; 10 bases map to TRBD1. The V gene end was trimmed by 4 bases and the J gene end by 2 bases; junction bases not matched to a gene: 2. This CDR3 has 14 amino acids. From germline, CDR1 is LNHDA and CDR2 SQIVND (reference sequence). In DNA, the CDR3 is TGTGCCAGTAGTAGGACAGGGGGTGCCTACGAGCAGTACTTC. This codes for CASSRTGGAYEQYF.

This clone appeared a single time. The chain joins TRBV5-4 to TRBJ2-1; TRBD1 agrees at 8 bases. The junction had 6 bases not matched to a gene; V was cut back by 7 bases and J by 0 bases. CDR3 length: 15 residues. CDR1 and CDR2 from the germline V gene are SGHNT and YYREEE (reference sequence). CDR3 sequence: CASGRDRSSYNEQFF. CDR3 bases: TGTGCCAGCGGGCGGGACAGGAGCTCCTACAATGAGCAGTTCTTC.

In this sample, this clone turned up once. The chain couples TRBV28 to TRBJ2-1; 7 nucleotides line up with TRBD2. Germline V gene lookup returns CDR1 MDHEN and CDR2 SYDVKM. The CDR3 extends over 17 amino acids. Germline trimming cut 5 bases from V and 4 bases from J; bases unmatched to any gene: 14. CDR3 in DNA: TGTGCCAGCAGTCCGCCTGCAGGGAGGGTTGTGTACAATGAGCAGTTCTTC. Translated, it gives CASSPPAGRVVYNEQFF.

CDR3 sequence reads: CSASGGTSTDTQYF. The CDR3 bases are TGCAGTGCTAGTGGCGGAACTAGCACAGATACGCAGTATTTT. The chain links TRBV20-1 to TRBJ2-3; D call uncertain. In germline, CDR1 is DFQATT, CDR2 SNEGSKA (reference sequence). Trimming took off 3 bases at V and 0 bases at J, with 10 bases between the two ends. The CDR3 consists of 14 residues.

This rearrangement joins TRBV7-6 to TRBJ2-2, with a possible D match to TRBD2 (6 bases). Deletions cut 4 bases from V and 7 bases from J, with 22 bases between. Germline V gene sequence: CDR1 SGHVS, CDR2 FNYEAQ. The CDR3 loop spans 17 amino acids. This CDR3 reads CASSSRGTGVVGGELFF. The CDR3 DNA reads TGTGCCAGCAGCTCGCGCGGGACGGGAGTAGTGGGCGGGGAGCTGTTTTTT.

In DNA, the CDR3 is TGTGCCAGCAGTCACGGAGGGGACACTAGCGGGAGACCTTACGAGCAGTACTTC. Amino acids: CASSHGGDTSGRPYEQYF. This chain joins TRBV6-6 and TRBJ2-7; the match to TRBD2 covers 11 bases. The CDR3 totals 18 residues. The V segment lost 5 bases and the J segment 4 bases; nucleotides outside the gene matches: 16. The V gene's germline CDR1 is MNHNY and CDR2 SVGAGI (reference sequence).

This clone was picked up one time. The chain has TRBV9 and TRBJ2-7; 11 nucleotides line up with TRBD2. There are 15 residues in the CDR3. V lost 0 bases and J lost 6; bases outside the gene matches: 5. Germline loops: CDR1 SGDLS, CDR2 YYNGEE. The CDR3 reads CASSVDLAGGSEQYF. The CDR3 nucleotides are TGTGCCAGCAGCGTAGATCTAGCGGGAGGCTCCGAGCAGTACTTC.